These 2 T cell receptor beta chains came from one sample sequenced in a study of T cell responses to AZD1222 COVID-19 vaccine. Sequencing used immunoSEQ multiplex PCR; TCRdb keeps in-frame clones, though not all of them. The sample consists of tens of thousands of clones, 83% of them appearing once. The sequenced sample was peripheral blood, obtained 28 days after the second AZD1222 dose. The receptors were sampled from an adult who received the AZD1222 COVID-19 vaccine.

CDR3 amino acids: CASTLNRDLANEQFF. CDR3 coding DNA: TGTGCCAGTACCCTTAACCGGGACCTCGCCAATGAGCAGTTCTTC. This chain joins TRBV19 and TRBJ2-1; D might be TRBD1 or TRBD2, each matching 5 bases. The CDR3 loop spans 15 amino acids. V shed 7 bases and J shed 6 bases, with 19 bases lying between them. The germline gives CDR1 LNHDA, CDR2 SQIVND (reference sequence).

This chain links TRBV2 with TRBJ2-3; D unresolved. Trimming stripped 10 bases from V and 4 bases from J, with 12 bases between. CDR3 size: 12 residues. Germline lookup yields CDR1 SNHLY and CDR2 FYNNEI. This CDR3 reads CATGPLPDTQYF. Written as DNA, the CDR3 is TGTGCCACCGGACCCCTCCCAGATACGCAGTATTTT.